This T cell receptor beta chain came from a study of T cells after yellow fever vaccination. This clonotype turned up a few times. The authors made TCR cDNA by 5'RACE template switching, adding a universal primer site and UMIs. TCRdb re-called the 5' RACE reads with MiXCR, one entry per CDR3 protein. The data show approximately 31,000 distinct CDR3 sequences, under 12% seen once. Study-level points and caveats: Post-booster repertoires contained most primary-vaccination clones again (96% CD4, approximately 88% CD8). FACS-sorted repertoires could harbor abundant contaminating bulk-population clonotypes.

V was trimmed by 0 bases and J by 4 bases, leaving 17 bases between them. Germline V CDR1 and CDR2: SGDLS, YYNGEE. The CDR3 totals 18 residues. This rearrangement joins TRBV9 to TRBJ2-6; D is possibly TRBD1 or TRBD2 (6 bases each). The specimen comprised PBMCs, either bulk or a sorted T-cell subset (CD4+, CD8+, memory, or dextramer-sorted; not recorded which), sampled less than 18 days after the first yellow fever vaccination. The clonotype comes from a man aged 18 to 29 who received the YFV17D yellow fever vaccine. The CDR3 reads CASSVGAVWGAGANVLTF. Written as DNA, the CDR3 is TGTGCCAGCAGCGTAGGCGCGGTCTGGGGGGCCGGGGCCAACGTCCTGACTTTC.